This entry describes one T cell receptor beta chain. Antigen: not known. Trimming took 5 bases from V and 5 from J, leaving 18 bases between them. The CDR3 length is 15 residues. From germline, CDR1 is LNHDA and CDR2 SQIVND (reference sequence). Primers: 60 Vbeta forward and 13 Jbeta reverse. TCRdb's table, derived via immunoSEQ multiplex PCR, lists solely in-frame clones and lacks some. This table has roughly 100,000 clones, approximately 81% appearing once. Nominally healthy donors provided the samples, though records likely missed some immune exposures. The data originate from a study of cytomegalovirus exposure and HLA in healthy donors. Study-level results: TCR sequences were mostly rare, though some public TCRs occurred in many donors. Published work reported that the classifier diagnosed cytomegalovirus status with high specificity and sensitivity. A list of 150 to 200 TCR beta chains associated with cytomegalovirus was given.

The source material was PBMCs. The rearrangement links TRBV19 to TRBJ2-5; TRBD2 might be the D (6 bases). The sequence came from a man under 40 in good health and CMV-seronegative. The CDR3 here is CASSATGLRSETQYF. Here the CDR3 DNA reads TGTGCCAGTAGTGCCACAGGACTAAGAAGCGAGACCCAGTACTTC.